The sequence of this T cell receptor (beta chain) was determined in a study of T-cell memory formation after mild COVID-19 (dated by TCRdb to about 2021). The study in broad terms: Most TCR sequence clusters were specific to one of the two donors. Longitudinal TCRalpha and TCRbeta repertoire sequencing tracked T-cell clones expanding and contracting after mild COVID-19 in two donors. Two young, previously healthy adult volunteers made up the cohort, one male and one female. What the authors observed across the whole study: Only a couple of mild cases were covered in the study, and larger cohorts including severe cases with pre-infection samples were considered necessary. Whether the second-wave clones peaking on day 37 were SARS-CoV-2 specific was not confirmed. Contracting CD4+ clones turned up mainly in the CM and EM memory subsets, whereas EMRA was where CD8+ clones were enriched. The detection of some responding clones in pre-infection memory suggests that pre-existing cross-reactive memory T cells joined the SARS-CoV-2 response. Clones that contracted from day 15 to 85 showed balanced CD4/CD8 phenotypes, whereas a second wave of clones that expanded from day 15 to 37 leaned towards CD4+.

To note about this clonotype: It has no known antigen specificity. The input lacks base qualities; no much larger clone sits a single base away.

Sequenced on an Illumina NovaSeq 6000. TCRalpha and TCRbeta cDNA libraries were built by 5'RACE with constant-segment primers, adding sample barcodes and unique molecular identifiers. Trizol reagent was used to extract RNA from every sample. Library amplification was performed in two PCR steps, and a second sample barcode and Illumina TruSeq adapters were introduced in the second step. Sequencing of the libraries was done on an Illumina NovaSeq, producing 2 x 150 bp paired-end reads. From the authors' description of their analysis: Demultiplexing of reads and collapsing into UMI-guided consensus sequences were performed with migec v1.2.7. Using mixcr v2.1.11, UMI consensuses were aligned to TRA and TRB V and J templates and then assembled into clonotypes. A clonotype was counted as expanded or contracted only if both edgeR and NoisET called the change significant, with noise models trained on biological replicates. For edgeR calls, the cutoffs were a false discovery rate-adjusted p below 0.01 and a log2 fold-change threshold of 1. As an exploratory analysis of dynamics, max-normalized trajectories of the 1000 most abundant clonotypes were examined by PCA with hierarchical clustering. Separately sequenced CD4+ and CD8+ repertoires were used to assign the CD4 or CD8 phenotype of responding clones. TCRdb itself trimmed the public reads at Q25 with fastp, ran MiXCR and retained productive beta chains. Each CDR3 protein appears once, grouped with its most common genes and DNA. The V and J calls here are based on TCRdb, not the publication. This sample is represented by 250,000 to 350,000 distinct CDR3 sequences; 15% to 20% of them were singletons. Of the sample, 20% to 25% falls within the top ten clones.

Ficoll-Paque density gradient centrifugation was used to isolate PBMCs. The germline ends are 13 bases apart after V is trimmed by 2 bases and J by 1 base. The germline V gene (reference sequence) yields MNHNY for CDR1 and SVGAGI for CDR2. Its CDR3 holds 16 amino acids, cysteine through phenylalanine. The read is trimmed to its CDR3 DNA, 48 bases read in frame from base 1. Here the chain combines TRBV6-6 and TRBJ2-3; the D gene is possibly TRBD1 or TRBD2, each agreeing over 5 bases. The TCR comes from a young man who had mild COVID-19 (a few samples of this study predate the infection). The sample titles of this study are shuffled in the database, so cell type and time point are left out; the donor was told from shared clones. The sequenced material came from PBMCs or a T cell subset sorted from them (not recorded which). DNA sequence: TGTGCCAGCAGTTACGGGCCGGGACGGGGCACAGATACGCAGTATTTT. It translates to CASSYGPGRGTDTQYF.